This T cell receptor (beta chain) was captured in a study of OX40 agonist ivuxolimab in advanced cancers. Across the whole study: Earlier treatment with anti-PD-1, anti-PD-L1 or anti-CTLA-4 was permitted, and less than 50% had received some. Study-wide results and caveats: Both blood CD4+ and CD8+ T cells showed clonal growth by week 6 at 0.1 to 3.0 mg/kg.

The investigators sampled blood at baseline, at cycle 4 day 1, and at cycle 7 day 1. A word on this clone: Its antigen is not known.

Produced via immunoSEQ multiplex PCR; TCRdb's table is partial and in-frame only. Among roughly 40,000 clones, 75% to 90% were seen once, and the ten largest hold 9.5% to 13%. The TCR sequence derives from an adult with an advanced solid tumor such as melanoma, head and neck, liver or kidney cancer. The specimen comprised CD4+ or CD8+ T cells sorted from blood, sampled in a trial of the OX40 agonist ivuxolimab.

CDR3 region: CASSSPRTSLGDNEQFF. CDR3 DNA sequence: TGTGCCAGCAGCTCTCCCCGGACTTCCTTGGGAGACAATGAGCAGTTCTTC. V gene TRBV5-5 combines with J gene TRBJ2-1; weak D call: TRBD2 (5 bases). The germline V gene encodes CDR1 SGHKS and CDR2 YYEKEE (reference sequence). The CDR3 is 17 residues long. V lost 3 bases and J 5 bases, leaving 21 bases between the germline ends. Combining the CDR3 with reference TRBV5-5 and TRBJ2-1 gives the whole variable domain DAGVTQSPTHLIKTRGQQVTLRCSPISGHKSVSWYQQVLGQGPQFIFQYYEKEERGRGNFPDRFSARQFPNYSSELNVNALLLGDSALYLCASSSPRTSLGDNEQFFGPGTRLTVL.